The 15 T cell receptor beta chains presented below share a single source sample, sequenced in a study of blood T cell repertoires in COVID-19. Clones were sequenced by immunoSEQ multiplex PCR, and TCRdb holds only the in-frame ones, with some missing. This table holds about 350,000 clones, roughly 90% found once. Sample: peripheral blood. The receptors were sampled from a woman aged 55-69 years with COVID-19, enrolled during active disease.

The chain has TRBV5-4 and TRBJ2-2, with no clear D. Germline CDR1 SGHNT, CDR2 YYREEE (reference sequence). V shed 3 bases and J shed 0 bases, with 9 bases lying between them. The CDR3 runs to 15 residues. CDR3 bases: TGTGCCAGCAGCTCCAGAACCCCGAACACCGGGGAGCTGTTTTTT. Protein product: CASSSRTPNTGELFF. The full variable domain, completed using reference TRBV5-4 and TRBJ2-2, is ETGVTQSPTHLIKTRGQQVTLRCSSQSGHNTVSWYQQALGQGPQFIFQYYREEENGRGNFPPRFSGLQFPNYSSELNVNALELDDSALYLCASSSRTPNTGELFFGEGSRLTVL.

The V and J genes are TRBV2 and TRBJ1-6, with D unclear. In germline, CDR1 is SNHLY, CDR2 FYNNEI. CDR3 length equals 15 residues. V was trimmed by 6 bases and J by 7 bases, leaving 16 bases between them. CDR3 DNA: TGTGCCAGCAGAGGAGTTACTGCCTCAAATTCACCCCTCCACTTT. It encodes CASRGVTASNSPLHF. Full variable domain (remainder filled in from reference TRBV2 and TRBJ1-6): EPEVTQTPSHQVTQMGQEVILRCVPISNHLYFYWYRQILGQKVEFLVSFYNNEISEKSEIFDDQFSVERPDGSNFTLKIRSTKLEDSAMYFCASRGVTASNSPLHFGNGTRLTVT.

This rearrangement joins TRBV27 to TRBJ1-2; no definite D call. Germline V gene lookup returns CDR1 MNHEY and CDR2 SMNVEV (reference sequence). Trimming cost V 0 bases and J 4 bases, with 9 bases left between them. This CDR3 has 14 amino acids. CDR3 nucleotides: TGTGCCAGCAGTTTATCGGTCCAGTCCTATGGCTACACCTTC. The encoded protein is CASSLSVQSYGYTF.

V usage is TRBV5-1 and J usage is TRBJ1-1; the match to TRBD1 covers 9 bases. Germline V gene lookup returns CDR1 SGHRS and CDR2 YFSETQ. Germline trimming cut 1 base from V and 1 base from J; bases unmatched to any gene: 5. This CDR3 has 16 residues. CDR3 region: CASSLRGQGRNTEAFF. CDR3 coding DNA: TGCGCCAGCAGCTTGAGGGGACAGGGTAGGAACACTGAAGCTTTCTTT. Variable domain in full (rest from reference TRBV5-1 and TRBJ1-1): KAGVTQTPRYLIKTRGQQVTLSCSPISGHRSVSWYQQTPGQGLQFLFEYFSETQRNKGNFPGRFSGRQFSNSRSEMNVSTLELGDSALYLCASSLRGQGRNTEAFFGQGTRLTVV.

The chain combines TRBV11-2 with TRBJ1-2; weak D call: TRBD1 (6 bases). CDR1 and CDR2 from the germline V gene are SGHAT and FQNNGV. The length of the CDR3 is 17 residues. The V and J ends lost 0 bases and 4 bases respectively, with 18 bases between them. The CDR3, as DNA: TGTGCCAGCAGCTTAGAAGGGGGTAAGAGAGTCGCCTATGGCTACACCTTC. Translating gives CASSLEGGKRVAYGYTF.

The J gene is TRBJ1-5, the V gene TRBV29-1; D is unclear. The CDR3 loop spans 13 amino acids. The germline gives CDR1 SQVTM, CDR2 ANQGSEA. Trimming removed 6 bases from V and 2 bases from J, with 11 bases in between. The CDR3: CSVADSGNQPQHF. The CDR3 bases are TGCAGCGTCGCTGACTCTGGCAATCAGCCCCAGCATTTT. The whole variable domain, remainder taken from reference TRBV29-1 and TRBJ1-5, is SAVISQKPSRDICQRGTSLTIQCQVDSQVTMMFWYRQQPGQSLTLIATANQGSEATYESGFVIDKFPISRPNLTFSTLTVSNMSPEDSSIYLCSVADSGNQPQHFGDGTRLSIL.

V is TRBV7-9 and J is TRBJ2-3; 8 bases are shared with TRBD1. The CDR3 has 17 residues. The V and J ends lost 5 bases and 3 bases, in that order; junction bases with no gene match: 13. Germline loops: CDR1 SEHNR, CDR2 FQNEAQ (reference sequence). The CDR3 nucleotides are TGTGCCAGCAGCCACTCGGACAGGGTTAGGCGGACAGATACGCAGTATTTT. It codes for CASSHSDRVRRTDTQYF. The complete variable domain, with remaining parts taken from reference TRBV7-9 and TRBJ2-3, reads DTGVSQNPRHKITKRGQNVTFRCDPISEHNRLYWYRQTLGQGPEFLTYFQNEAQLEKSRLLSDRFSAERPKGSFSTLEIQRTEQGDSAMYLCASSHSDRVRRTDTQYFGPGTRLTVL.

The gene calls are TRBV5-6 and TRBJ1-6; TRBD1 matches 7 bases. After removal of 4 bases from V and 10 bases from J, the junction contained 8 bases not matched to a gene. This CDR3 is built from 14 residues. Germline CDR1 is SGHDT and CDR2 is YYEEEE. CDR3 residues: CASSRGDRRSPLHF. CDR3 nucleotide sequence: TGTGCCAGCAGCCGAGGGGACAGACGGTCACCCCTCCACTTT.

The V call is TRBV24-1, the J call TRBJ1-2; 11 nucleotides agree with TRBD1. This CDR3 comprises 16 residues. With V trimmed by 4 bases and J by 3 bases, 6 bases remained unmatched. Germline CDR1 and CDR2: KGHDR and SFDVKD. DNA of the CDR3: TGTGCCACCAGTGACCGGACAGGGGGCGCCTACTATGGCTACACCTTC. It encodes CATSDRTGGAYYGYTF.

This clone was seen just once. The chain carries TRBV18 and TRBJ2-1, with D perhaps matching TRBD1 (6 bases). CDR3 size: 14 residues. In germline, CDR1 is KGHSH, CDR2 LQKENI. Between the trimmed V and J ends, which lost 2 bases and 8 bases, there was a span of 13 bases. The CDR3 reads CASSPTSGVDEQFF. DNA of the CDR3: TGTGCCAGCTCACCAACGTCAGGGGTGGATGAGCAGTTCTTC.

The rearrangement uses TRBV7-2 and TRBJ1-2, with 7 bases identical to TRBD1. Unmatched junction bases numbered 16, after V lost 0 bases and J lost 6 bases. The CDR3 covers 18 residues. Looked up from germline, CDR1 is SGHTA and CDR2 is FQGNSA. The CDR3 protein is CASSLASPRQGVIDGYTF. For the CDR3, the DNA is TGTGCCAGCAGCTTAGCGAGTCCACGACAGGGAGTGATTGATGGCTACACCTTC.

This chain links TRBV7-2 with TRBJ2-1; possible D gene TRBD2, 7 bases. The CDR3 consists of 16 residues. The V end lost 0 bases, the J end lost 10 bases, and 19 bases lay between the germline ends. The germline V gene encodes CDR1 SGHTA and CDR2 FQGNSA. The CDR3 spells CASSLALGGGQSEQFF. The DNA of the CDR3 is TGTGCCAGCAGCTTAGCGCTAGGGGGGGGGCAATCCGAGCAGTTCTTC.

The chain joins TRBV29-1 to TRBJ1-2; TRBD1 is a possible D gene (5 bases). The V gene's germline CDR1 is SQVTM and CDR2 ANQGSEA. The CDR3 spans 13 residues. V lost 4 bases and J lost 2, with 11 bases in between. CDR3 DNA: TGCAGCGTTGCCAAGGACATGAACTATGGCTACACCTTC. Translated: CSVAKDMNYGYTF.

This clone appeared a single time. The V call is TRBV18, the J call TRBJ1-1; 9 positions match TRBD1. Trimming took 4 bases from V and 5 from J; bases not matched to a gene: 5. The CDR3 contains 14 residues. CDR1 is KGHSH, CDR2 LQKENI, per germline. CDR3 DNA sequence: TGTGCCAGCTCACTTCGACAGGGGGGGACTGAAGCTTTCTTT. Protein: CASSLRQGGTEAFF.

V usage is TRBV28 and J usage is TRBJ1-1; D not certain. The germline V gene encodes CDR1 MDHEN and CDR2 SYDVKM. CDR3 length: 12 amino acids. Trimming removed 2 bases from V and 11 bases from J, with 12 bases in between. CDR3 in DNA: TGTGCCAGCAGTTTACCCTGGACTGGTGCTTTCTTT. Amino acid sequence: CASSLPWTGAFF.